Listed below are T cell receptor beta chains from one sample, sequenced in a study of beta chain features in type 1 diabetes. Profiling relied on immunoSEQ multiplex PCR, and the TCRdb table lists in-frame clones only, not all of them. The sample includes around 320,000 clones, 14% of them seen just once. Sequenced: central memory CD4+ T cells from blood. These receptors were obtained from a man younger than 40 in good health. Each CDR3 is given with its conserved first and last residue. Each record gives: CDR3 protein, CDR3 DNA, clone size, V gene, D gene, J gene. A D gene is named only where the DNA matches it firmly. Size tells how often a clone was seen (once, few, many) or the class of an expanded clone, and some rows leave it out.

CDR3aa: CASSASVQNTGELFF; CDR3nt: TGTGCCAGCAGCGCAAGCGTCCAAAACACCGGGGAGCTGTTTTTT; abundance: many; v_gene: TRBV9; d_gene: .; j_gene: TRBJ2-2
CDR3aa: CASSWRLLGETQYF; CDR3nt: TGTGCCAGCAGCTGGAGGCTCTTGGGGGAGACCCAGTACTTC; abundance: few; v_gene: TRBV7-9; d_gene: .; j_gene: TRBJ2-5
CDR3aa: CASSVREGGPYEQYF; CDR3nt: TGTGCCAGCAGCGTGAGGGAGGGCGGACCCTACGAGCAGTACTTC; abundance: few; v_gene: TRBV9; d_gene: TRBD2; j_gene: TRBJ2-7
CDR3aa: CASSLEAGATTGELFF; CDR3nt: TGCGCCAGCAGCTTGGAGGCGGGGGCGACCACCGGGGAGCTGTTTTTT; abundance: few; v_gene: TRBV5-1; d_gene: .; j_gene: TRBJ2-2
CDR3aa: CASSHPQGFANTGELFF; CDR3nt: TGTGCCAGCAGCCACCCACAGGGTTTTGCGAACACCGGGGAGCTGTTTTTT; abundance: few; v_gene: TRBV9; d_gene: .; j_gene: TRBJ2-2
CDR3aa: CASSLAPGGQPQHF; CDR3nt: TGTGCCAGCAGCTTGGCCCCCGGGGGCCAGCCCCAGCATTTT; abundance: .; v_gene: TRBV7-9; d_gene: .; j_gene: TRBJ1-5
CDR3aa: CASSPSLRETQYF; CDR3nt: TGTGCCAGCAGCCCCTCGTTGCGGGAGACCCAGTACTTC; abundance: few; v_gene: TRBV11-2; d_gene: .; j_gene: TRBJ2-5
CDR3aa: CASSQESGTGELFF; CDR3nt: TGCGCCAGCAGCCAAGAATCGGGGACCGGGGAGCTGTTTTTT; abundance: few; v_gene: TRBV4-1; d_gene: .; j_gene: TRBJ2-2
CDR3aa: CASSSPGGERGYTF; CDR3nt: TGTGCCAGCAGCTCCCCAGGGGGCGAGAGGGGCTACACCTTC; abundance: few; v_gene: TRBV7-8; d_gene: TRBD1; j_gene: TRBJ1-2
CDR3aa: CASSLVSAGVRVGELFF; CDR3nt: TGTGCCAGCAGCTTAGTGTCAGCGGGAGTTCGGGTCGGGGAGCTGTTTTTT; abundance: few; v_gene: TRBV7-2; d_gene: TRBD2; j_gene: TRBJ2-2
CDR3aa: CASSYSEGREAFF; CDR3nt: TGTGCCAGCAGTTACTCTGAGGGGCGCGAAGCTTTCTTT; abundance: .; v_gene: TRBV6-5; d_gene: .; j_gene: TRBJ1-1
CDR3aa: CASSHDTGTQEEKLFF; CDR3nt: TGCGCCAGCAGCCACGATACCGGGACCCAAGAAGAAAAACTGTTTTTT; abundance: few; v_gene: TRBV5-4; d_gene: .; j_gene: TRBJ1-4
CDR3aa: CAWSGPGRNQPQHF; CDR3nt: TGTGCCTGGAGTGGACCGGGCCGAAATCAGCCCCAGCATTTT; abundance: few; v_gene: TRBV30; d_gene: .; j_gene: TRBJ1-5
CDR3aa: CASSRDGSGNSPLHF; CDR3nt: TGTGCCAGCAGCCGCGATGGGTCGGGTAATTCACCCCTCCACTTT; abundance: many; v_gene: TRBV7-9; d_gene: .; j_gene: TRBJ1-6
CDR3aa: CASSPSNLGQMAAKNIQYF; CDR3nt: TGTGCCAGCAGTCCATCAAACCTCGGACAGATGGCGGCCAAAAACATTCAGTACTTC; abundance: few; v_gene: TRBV27; d_gene: .; j_gene: TRBJ2-4
CDR3aa: CASSLQGGTSGNTIYF; CDR3nt: TGTGCCAGCAGCTTACAGGGAGGGACGTCTGGAAACACCATATATTTT; abundance: .; v_gene: TRBV7-2; d_gene: .; j_gene: TRBJ1-3
CDR3aa: CAWARGTAGANVLTF; CDR3nt: TGTGCCTGGGCACGCGGGACAGCTGGGGCCAACGTCCTGACTTTC; abundance: .; v_gene: TRBV30; d_gene: .; j_gene: TRBJ2-6
CDR3aa: CASSQEPGYNEQFF; CDR3nt: TGCGCCAGCAGCCAAGAGCCCGGCTACAATGAGCAGTTCTTC; abundance: few; v_gene: TRBV4-3; d_gene: .; j_gene: TRBJ2-1
CDR3aa: CASSSQHDRNYGYTF; CDR3nt: TGTGCCAGTAGTTCGCAGCATGACCGAAACTATGGCTACACCTTC; abundance: few; v_gene: TRBV19; d_gene: .; j_gene: TRBJ1-2
CDR3aa: CASSADRAQETQYF; CDR3nt: TGTGCCAGCAGTGCGGACAGGGCCCAAGAGACCCAGTACTTC; abundance: once; v_gene: TRBV2; d_gene: TRBD1; j_gene: TRBJ2-5
CDR3aa: CASSSGLAGVYNEQFF; CDR3nt: TGTGCCAGCAGCTCCGGACTAGCGGGAGTCTACAATGAGCAGTTCTTC; abundance: .; v_gene: TRBV5-4; d_gene: TRBD2; j_gene: TRBJ2-1
CDR3aa: CASSLGTSGSYNEQFF; CDR3nt: TGTGCCAGCAGCCTTGGGACTAGCGGGAGTTACAATGAGCAGTTCTTC; abundance: .; v_gene: TRBV11-3; d_gene: TRBD2; j_gene: TRBJ2-1
CDR3aa: CASSAYNQPQHF; CDR3nt: TGTGCCAGCTCGGCGTATAATCAGCCCCAGCATTTT; abundance: many; v_gene: TRBV7-2; d_gene: .; j_gene: TRBJ1-5
CDR3aa: CASNNWGGEMETQYF; CDR3nt: TGTGCCAGCAACAACTGGGGCGGGGAGATGGAGACCCAGTACTTC; abundance: few; v_gene: TRBV5-6; d_gene: .; j_gene: TRBJ2-5
CDR3aa: CAAGTVYEQYF; CDR3nt: TGTGCCGCGGGAACGGTTTACGAGCAGTACTTC; abundance: many; v_gene: TRBV10-3; d_gene: .; j_gene: TRBJ2-7
CDR3aa: CASSEMGSSNQPQHF; CDR3nt: TGTGCCAGCAGTGAAATGGGGAGTAGCAATCAGCCCCAGCATTTT; abundance: .; v_gene: TRBV2; d_gene: .; j_gene: TRBJ1-5
CDR3aa: CASSETRYTEAFF; CDR3nt: TGTGCCAGCAGCGAAACGCGATACACTGAAGCTTTCTTT; abundance: .; v_gene: TRBV11-2; d_gene: .; j_gene: TRBJ1-1
CDR3aa: CASSGGGTTDTQYF; CDR3nt: TGTGCCAGCAGCGGCGGGGGGACCACAGATACGCAGTATTTT; abundance: .; v_gene: TRBV7-2; d_gene: TRBD2; j_gene: TRBJ2-3
CDR3aa: CASSLNRAGEQYF; CDR3nt: TGTGCCAGCAGCTTAAACAGGGCGGGGGAGCAGTACTTC; abundance: .; v_gene: TRBV7-2; d_gene: .; j_gene: TRBJ2-5
CDR3aa: CASTHGQSSYNEQFF; CDR3nt: TGTGCCAGCACCCATGGGCAGAGCTCCTACAATGAGCAGTTCTTC; abundance: .; v_gene: TRBV5-6; d_gene: .; j_gene: TRBJ2-1
CDR3aa: CASSFGGRQETQYF; CDR3nt: TGTGCCAGCAGCTTTGGGGGTAGGCAAGAGACCCAGTACTTC; abundance: few; v_gene: TRBV5-4; d_gene: .; j_gene: TRBJ2-5
CDR3aa: CASRVQGRVSSPLHF; CDR3nt: TGTGCCAGCAGGGTCCAGGGGCGCGTAAGTTCACCCCTCCACTTT; abundance: .; v_gene: TRBV5-4; d_gene: .; j_gene: TRBJ1-6
CDR3aa: CASSIWGGGPGRKTQYF; CDR3nt: TGTGCCAGTAGTATATGGGGGGGAGGCCCTGGGAGGAAGACCCAGTACTTC; abundance: few; v_gene: TRBV19; d_gene: TRBD2; j_gene: TRBJ2-5
CDR3aa: CASSLSRGDTQYF; CDR3nt: TGTGCCAGCAGCTTATCCCGCGGGGATACGCAGTATTTT; abundance: few; v_gene: TRBV7-3; d_gene: .; j_gene: TRBJ2-3
CDR3aa: CASSRNRQGDQEQYF; CDR3nt: TGTGCCAGCAGTCGCAATAGACAGGGGGATCAGGAGCAGTACTTC; abundance: many; v_gene: TRBV2; d_gene: TRBD1; j_gene: TRBJ2-7
CDR3aa: CASSFDRAGELFF; CDR3nt: TGTGCCAGCAGCTTCGACAGGGCCGGGGAGCTGTTTTTT; abundance: .; v_gene: TRBV11-2; d_gene: TRBD1; j_gene: TRBJ2-2
CDR3aa: CASTSSRLDYTF; CDR3nt: TGTGCCAGTACCTCCTCTCGGTTGGACTACACCTTC; abundance: .; v_gene: TRBV19; d_gene: .; j_gene: TRBJ1-2
CDR3aa: CASSYGTELDTQYF; CDR3nt: TGTGCCAGCAGCTACGGGACTGAACTAGATACGCAGTATTTT; abundance: .; v_gene: TRBV5-1; d_gene: .; j_gene: TRBJ2-3
CDR3aa: CASSTGLSGNTIYF; CDR3nt: TGTGCCAGCAGTACGGGGCTGTCTGGAAACACCATATATTTT; abundance: .; v_gene: TRBV27; d_gene: .; j_gene: TRBJ1-3
CDR3aa: CSVAFDPAKTQYF; CDR3nt: TGCAGCGTTGCATTTGATCCGGCCAAGACCCAGTACTTC; abundance: once; v_gene: TRBV29-1; d_gene: .; j_gene: TRBJ2-5
CDR3aa: CASSSQGGLGQPQHF; CDR3nt: TGTGCCAGCAGCTCCCAGGGGGGGCTGGGTCAGCCCCAGCATTTT; abundance: few; v_gene: TRBV7-8; d_gene: TRBD1; j_gene: TRBJ1-5
CDR3aa: CASSVGRGRGADTQYF; CDR3nt: TGTGCCAGCAGTGTTGGGAGGGGGCGTGGGGCAGATACGCAGTATTTT; abundance: few; v_gene: TRBV2; d_gene: .; j_gene: TRBJ2-3